Each of the 5 T cell receptor beta chains below was sequenced from the same sample in a study of blood T cell repertoires in COVID-19. The table came from immunoSEQ multiplex PCR; TCRdb's copy has only in-frame clones and leaves some out. The profile covers approximately 230,000 clones, with approximately 90% appearing a single time and roughly 6.7% taken by the ten largest. The specimen was peripheral blood. These TCRs come from a woman in her 30s with COVID-19, enrolled during active disease.

V usage is TRBV18 and J usage is TRBJ2-1; D unresolved. V lost 1 base, J lost 7 bases, and 8 bases lay in between. CDR3 length equals 13 residues. CDR1 KGHSH and CDR2 LQKENI come from the germline V gene. In nucleotides, the CDR3 is TGTGCCAGCTCACCACTCCTGTTAAATGAGCAGTTCTTC. Protein: CASSPLLLNEQFF.

The chain couples TRBV11-3 to TRBJ2-1; 9 bases line up with TRBD2. CDR1 is SGHNT and CDR2 is YENEEA in the germline V gene. Losses at the gene ends were 2 bases for V and 7 bases for J; bases not matched to a gene: 18. The CDR3 runs to 19 residues. CDR3 sequence: CASSLTLGVASGKGNEQFF. As DNA, the CDR3 is TGTGCCAGCAGCTTAACCCTAGGGGTTGCTAGCGGGAAAGGGAATGAGCAGTTCTTC.

This clone appeared a few times. The V and J genes are TRBV4-1 and TRBJ1-2; 10 nucleotides agree with TRBD1. The germline CDR1 and CDR2 sequences are MGHRA and YSYEKL. V was clipped by 6 bases and J by 2 bases; unmatched bases: 3. The CDR3 is 14 amino acids. CDR3 sequence reads: CASRDRGNNYGYTF. Written as DNA, the CDR3 is TGCGCCAGCAGGGACAGGGGGAACAACTATGGCTACACCTTC.

The V and J genes are TRBV2 and TRBJ2-7; TRBD1 matches 7 bases. The germline CDR1 and CDR2 sequences are SNHLY and FYNNEI. The CDR3 contains 15 residues. V lost 3 bases to trimming and J lost 3 bases; unmatched junction nucleotides: 8. The CDR3 loop reads CASSDTGVWNYEQYV. DNA for the CDR3: TGTGCCAGCAGTGATACAGGGGTGTGGAACTACGAGCAGTACGTC.

V gene TRBV6-5 combines with J gene TRBJ2-7; D not certain. Per germline, CDR1 MNHEY and CDR2 SVGAGI. The CDR3 is 14 residues long. Trimming stripped 6 bases from V and 6 bases from J, with 18 bases between. The CDR3 region is CASSPTVGFGEQYF. CDR3 bases: TGTGCCAGCAGCCCGACCGTCGGGTTCGGCGAGCAGTACTTC.